The entry that follows covers one TCR beta chain sequence. Antigen unknown. Produced via immunoSEQ multiplex PCR; TCRdb's table is partial and in-frame only. The table has about 82,000 clones, around nine tenths seen once. The data originate from a study of identifying expanded T cells in peripheral blood. CDR3 length: 16 residues. The germline V gene encodes CDR1 SGHVS and CDR2 FNYEAQ. With 0 bases removed from V and 2 bases from J, the gap between germline ends came to 14 bases. Study observations and caveats: Over two and four weeks, about 15 and 19 clones changed, versus approximately 1.1 between replicates.

During the collection period, no donor immune events like infections were recorded. The clonotype originates from a person aged 18 to 75 in good health. V usage is TRBV7-6 and J usage is TRBJ2-7; D tentatively fits TRBD1 or TRBD2 (5 bases each). Sequenced sample: blood. The chain's CDR3 is CASSLAGTASPYEQYF. CDR3 in DNA: TGTGCCAGCAGCTTAGCCGGGACCGCATCTCCCTACGAGCAGTACTTC. The whole variable domain, filled in from reference TRBV7-6 and TRBJ2-7, reads GAGVSQSPRYKVTKRGQDVALRCDPISGHVSLYWYRQALGQGPEFLTYFNYEAQQDKSGLPNDRFSAERPEGSISTLTIQRTEQRDSAMYRCASSLAGTASPYEQYFGPGTRLTVT.